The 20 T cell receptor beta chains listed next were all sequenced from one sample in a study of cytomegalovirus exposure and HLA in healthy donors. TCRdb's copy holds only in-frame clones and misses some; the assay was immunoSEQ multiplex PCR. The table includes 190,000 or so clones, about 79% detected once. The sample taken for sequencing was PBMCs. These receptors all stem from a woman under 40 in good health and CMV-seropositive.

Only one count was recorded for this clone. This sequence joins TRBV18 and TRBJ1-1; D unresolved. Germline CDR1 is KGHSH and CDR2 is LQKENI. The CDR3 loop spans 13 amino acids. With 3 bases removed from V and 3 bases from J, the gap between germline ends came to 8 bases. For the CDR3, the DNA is TGTGCCAGCTCACCTAATCGGGACACTGAAGCTTTCTTT. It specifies CASSPNRDTEAFF.

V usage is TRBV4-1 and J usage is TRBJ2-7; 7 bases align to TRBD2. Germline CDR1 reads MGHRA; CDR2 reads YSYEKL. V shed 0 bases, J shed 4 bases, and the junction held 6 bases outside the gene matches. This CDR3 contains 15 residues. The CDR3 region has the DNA TGCGCCAGCAGCCAAGATCGGGGGAGGGTATACGAGCAGTACTTC. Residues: CASSQDRGRVYEQYF.

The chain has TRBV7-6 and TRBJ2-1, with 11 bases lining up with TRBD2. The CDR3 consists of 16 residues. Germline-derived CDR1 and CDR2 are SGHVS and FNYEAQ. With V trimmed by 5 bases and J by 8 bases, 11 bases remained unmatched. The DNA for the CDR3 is TGTGCCAGCAGCCCCGAGACTAGCGGGATTTTCGATGAGCAGTTCTTC. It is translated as CASSPETSGIFDEQFF.

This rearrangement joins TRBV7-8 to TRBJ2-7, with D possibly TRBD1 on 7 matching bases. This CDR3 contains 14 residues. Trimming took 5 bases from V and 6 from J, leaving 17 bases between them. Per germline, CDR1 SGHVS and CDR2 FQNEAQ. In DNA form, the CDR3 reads TGTGCCAGCAGCGTTGACAGGGAGGCAAGCGAGCAGTACTTC. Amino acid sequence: CASSVDREASEQYF.

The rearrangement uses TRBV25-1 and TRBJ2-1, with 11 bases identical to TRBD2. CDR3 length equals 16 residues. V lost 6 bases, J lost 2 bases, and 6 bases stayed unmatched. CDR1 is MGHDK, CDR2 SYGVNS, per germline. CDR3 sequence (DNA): TGTGCCAGCAGGCTTACTAGCGGGAGCCCCTACAATGAGCAGTTCTTC. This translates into CASRLTSGSPYNEQFF.

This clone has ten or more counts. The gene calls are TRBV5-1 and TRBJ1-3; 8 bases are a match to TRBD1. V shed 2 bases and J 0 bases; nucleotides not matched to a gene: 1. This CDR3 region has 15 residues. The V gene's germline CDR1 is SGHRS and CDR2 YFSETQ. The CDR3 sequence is CASSFGTGSGNTIYF. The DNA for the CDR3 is TGCGCCAGCAGCTTTGGGACAGGCTCTGGAAACACCATATATTTT.

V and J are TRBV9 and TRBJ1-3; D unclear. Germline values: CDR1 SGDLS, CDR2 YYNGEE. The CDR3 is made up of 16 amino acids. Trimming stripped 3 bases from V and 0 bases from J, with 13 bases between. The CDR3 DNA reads TGTGCCAGCAGCGAAGAGGTACACCTCTCTGGAAACACCATATATTTT. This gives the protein CASSEEVHLSGNTIYF.

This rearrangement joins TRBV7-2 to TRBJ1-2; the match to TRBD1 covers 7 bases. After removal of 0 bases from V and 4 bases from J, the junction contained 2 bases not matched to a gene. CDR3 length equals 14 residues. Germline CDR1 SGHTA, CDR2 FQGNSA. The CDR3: CASSLAGQFYGYTF. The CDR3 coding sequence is TGTGCCAGCAGCTTAGCGGGACAGTTCTATGGCTACACCTTC.

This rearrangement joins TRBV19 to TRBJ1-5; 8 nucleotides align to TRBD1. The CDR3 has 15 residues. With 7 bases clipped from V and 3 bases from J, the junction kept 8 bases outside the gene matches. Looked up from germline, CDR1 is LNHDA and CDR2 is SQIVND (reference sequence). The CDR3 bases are TGTGCCAGTACCATAGGGACAGGACACAATCAGCCCCAGCATTTT. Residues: CASTIGTGHNQPQHF. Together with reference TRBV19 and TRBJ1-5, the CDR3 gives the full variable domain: DGGITQSPKYLFRKEGQNVTLSCEQNLNHDAMYWYRQDPGQGLRLIYYSQIVNDFQKGDIAEGYSVSREKKESFPLTVTSAQKNPTAFYLCASTIGTGHNQPQHFGDGTRLSIL.

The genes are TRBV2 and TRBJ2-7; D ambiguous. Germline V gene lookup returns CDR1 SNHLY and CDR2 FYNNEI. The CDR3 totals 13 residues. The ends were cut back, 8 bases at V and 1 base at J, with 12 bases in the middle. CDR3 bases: TGTGCCAGCCTCTTTTCTTTTTCCTACGAGCAGTACTTC. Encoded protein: CASLFSFSYEQYF.

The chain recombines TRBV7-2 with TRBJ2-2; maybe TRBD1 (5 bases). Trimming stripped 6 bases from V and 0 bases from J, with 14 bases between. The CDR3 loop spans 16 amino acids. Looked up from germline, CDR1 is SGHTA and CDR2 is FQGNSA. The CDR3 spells CASRKRGAANTGELFF. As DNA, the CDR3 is TGTGCCAGCAGAAAAAGGGGTGCCGCGAACACCGGGGAGCTGTTTTTT.

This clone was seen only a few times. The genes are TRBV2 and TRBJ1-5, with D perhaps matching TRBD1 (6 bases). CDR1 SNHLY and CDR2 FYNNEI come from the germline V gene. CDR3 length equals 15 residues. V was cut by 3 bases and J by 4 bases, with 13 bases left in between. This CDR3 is CASSDRDIGNQPQHF. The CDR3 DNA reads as TGTGCCAGCAGTGACAGGGACATAGGGAATCAGCCCCAGCATTTT.

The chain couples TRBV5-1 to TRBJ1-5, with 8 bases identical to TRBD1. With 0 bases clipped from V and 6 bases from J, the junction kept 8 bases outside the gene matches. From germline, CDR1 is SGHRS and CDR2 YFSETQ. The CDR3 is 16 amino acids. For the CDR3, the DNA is TGCGCCAGCAGCTTGGATGGCAGGGGGCGAGGTCAGCCCCAGCATTTT. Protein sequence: CASSLDGRGRGQPQHF.

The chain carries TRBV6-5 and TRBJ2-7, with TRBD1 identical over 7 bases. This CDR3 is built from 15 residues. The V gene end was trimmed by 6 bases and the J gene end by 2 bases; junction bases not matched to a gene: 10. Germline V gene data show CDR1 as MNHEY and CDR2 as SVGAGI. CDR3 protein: CASSRQGIFPYEQYF. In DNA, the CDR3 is TGTGCCAGCAGCCGACAGGGAATTTTCCCCTACGAGCAGTACTTC.

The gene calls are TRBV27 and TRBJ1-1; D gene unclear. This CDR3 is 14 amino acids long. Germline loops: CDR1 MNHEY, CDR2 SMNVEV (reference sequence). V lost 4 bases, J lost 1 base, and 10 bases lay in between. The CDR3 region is CASSSLPGNTEAFF. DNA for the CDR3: TGTGCCAGCAGTTCCCTGCCGGGGAACACTGAAGCTTTCTTT.

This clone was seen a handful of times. The CDR3 nucleotides are TGTGCCAGCAGATCTCAGGGGTATGGAAACACCATATATTTT. Translating gives CASRSQGYGNTIYF. This chain links TRBV25-1 with TRBJ1-3; a weak D match, TRBD1 (6 bases). The germline V gene has CDR1 MGHDK and CDR2 SYGVNS. V gave up 6 bases and J gave up 3 bases, with 12 bases separating them. The length of the CDR3 is 14 residues.

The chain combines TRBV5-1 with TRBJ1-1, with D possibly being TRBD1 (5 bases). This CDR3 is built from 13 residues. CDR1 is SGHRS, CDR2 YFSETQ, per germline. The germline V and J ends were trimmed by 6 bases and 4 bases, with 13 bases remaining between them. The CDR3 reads CASKGQGSTEAFF. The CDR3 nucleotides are TGCGCCAGCAAAGGCCAGGGTAGCACTGAAGCTTTCTTT.

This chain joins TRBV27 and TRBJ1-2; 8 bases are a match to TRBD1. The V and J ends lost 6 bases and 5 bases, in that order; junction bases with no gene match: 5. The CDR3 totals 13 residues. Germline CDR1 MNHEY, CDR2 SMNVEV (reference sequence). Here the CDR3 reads CASRTGAFYGYTF. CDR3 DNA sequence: TGTGCCAGCAGGACAGGGGCCTTTTATGGCTACACCTTC.

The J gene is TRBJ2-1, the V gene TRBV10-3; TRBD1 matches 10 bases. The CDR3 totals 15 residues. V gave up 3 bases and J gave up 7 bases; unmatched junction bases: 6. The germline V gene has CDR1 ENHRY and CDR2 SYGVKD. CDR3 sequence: CAISDYRQGANEQFF. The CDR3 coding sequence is TGTGCCATCAGTGACTACCGACAGGGGGCGAATGAGCAGTTCTTC.

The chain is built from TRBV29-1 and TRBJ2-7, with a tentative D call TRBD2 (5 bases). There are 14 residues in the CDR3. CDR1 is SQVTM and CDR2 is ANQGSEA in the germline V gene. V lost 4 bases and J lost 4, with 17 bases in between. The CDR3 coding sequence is TGCAGCGTTGGGAACTCGGGGAATCGGTACGAGCAGTACTTC. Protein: CSVGNSGNRYEQYF.